These 9 T cell receptor beta chains were sequenced from one sample in a study of blood T cell repertoires in COVID-19. TCRdb's table, derived via immunoSEQ multiplex PCR, lists solely in-frame clones and lacks some. The sample carries around 620,000 clones, approximately 90% recorded once. What was sequenced was peripheral blood. These receptors all come from a woman aged 18 to 35 with acute or convalescent COVID-19.

This clone appeared once. This chain connects TRBV4-2 to TRBJ2-2; D might be TRBD2 (6 bases). Germline loops: CDR1 LGHNA, CDR2 YNFKEQ. The CDR3 consists of 16 residues. Trimming removed 0 bases from V and 7 bases from J, with 15 bases in between. CDR3 DNA sequence: TGTGCCAGCAGCCAAGAGCGGGGTTGGTACATCGGGGAGCTGTTTTTT. Translation: CASSQERGWYIGELFF.

This clone appeared once. The V call is TRBV2, the J call TRBJ1-2; 11 bases agree with TRBD1. Looked up from germline, CDR1 is SNHLY and CDR2 is FYNNEI. Germline trimming cut 6 bases from V and 7 bases from J; bases unmatched to any gene: 7. This CDR3 has 14 amino acids. Written as DNA, the CDR3 is TGTGCCAGCAGGGGACAGGGGGATTCTGGTGGCTACACCTTC. Its protein is CASRGQGDSGGYTF.

The chain couples TRBV12-2 to TRBJ2-3; the table's D call TRBD2 went unverified against the DNA. TRBV12-2 constitutes a pseudogene. There are 18 residues in the CDR3. CDR3 amino acids: CASRLPISVGGRTDTQYF. In nucleotides, the CDR3 is TGTGCAAGTCGCTTACCCATTAGTGTCGGGGGGAGAACAGATACGCAGTATTTT.

This clone was seen just once. The chain combines TRBV5-1 with TRBJ1-2, with D perhaps TRBD1 (6 bases). Germline CDR1 and CDR2: SGHRS and YFSETQ. V dropped 2 bases and J dropped 5 bases, with 10 bases sitting between them. CDR3 size: 13 residues. This CDR3 reads CASSFNTGYGYTF. The CDR3 region has the DNA TGCGCCAGCAGCTTTAATACAGGGTATGGCTACACCTTC. Combining the CDR3 with reference TRBV5-1 and TRBJ1-2 gives the whole variable domain KAGVTQTPRYLIKTRGQQVTLSCSPISGHRSVSWYQQTPGQGLQFLFEYFSETQRNKGNFPGRFSGRQFSNSRSEMNVSTLELGDSALYLCASSFNTGYGYTFGSGTRLTVV.

The genes are TRBV24-1 and TRBJ2-3; a possible D gene is TRBD2 (5 bases). CDR1 KGHDR and CDR2 SFDVKD come from the germline V gene. The CDR3 sequence is 12 residues long. Trimming left V 7 bases short and J 1 base short, with 5 bases between. The CDR3 nucleotides are TGTGCCACCAGGGACTGCACAGATACGCAGTATTTT. This codes for CATRDCTDTQYF.

This rearrangement joins TRBV4-3 to TRBJ2-7, with TRBD2 identical over 7 bases. The germline gives CDR1 LGHNA, CDR2 YSLEER. The junction had 12 bases not matched to a gene; V was cut back by 0 bases and J by 4 bases. The CDR3 totals 17 residues. CDR3 sequence reads: CASSQDWAGEGNYEQYF. In nucleotides, the CDR3 is TGCGCCAGCAGCCAAGACTGGGCGGGAGAGGGAAATTACGAGCAGTACTTC.

The V gene is TRBV2, the J gene TRBJ2-3; D not resolved. Trimming cost V 0 bases and J 1 base, with 8 bases left between them. CDR1 is SNHLY, CDR2 FYNNEI, per germline. CDR3 size: 15 residues. Here the CDR3 DNA reads TGTGCCAGCAGTGAAGCGTTCTTCGGCACAGATACGCAGTATTTT. Translation gives CASSEAFFGTDTQYF.

This clone was counted once. The V and J genes are TRBV18 and TRBJ1-1, with a possible D match to TRBD1 (5 bases). Trimming removed 0 bases at V and 0 bases at J, with 8 bases between. Germline assignment: CDR1 KGHSH and CDR2 LQKENI. The CDR3 consists of 15 residues. CDR3 nucleotides: TGTGCCAGCTCACCACCTTCAGGGCTGAACACTGAAGCTTTCTTT. Its translation is CASSPPSGLNTEAFF.

About this clone itself: At the DNA level, this CDR3 is encoded by other sequences in the same sample as well. This sequence joins TRBV19 and TRBJ1-2; D is unclear. The CDR3 has 13 residues. Germline V lookup: CDR1 LNHDA, CDR2 SQIVND (reference sequence). V was pared by 3 bases and J by 0 bases, with 5 bases between. This CDR3 reads CASSIGANYGYTF. The CDR3 region has the DNA TGTGCCAGTAGTATTGGAGCTAACTATGGCTACACCTTC.